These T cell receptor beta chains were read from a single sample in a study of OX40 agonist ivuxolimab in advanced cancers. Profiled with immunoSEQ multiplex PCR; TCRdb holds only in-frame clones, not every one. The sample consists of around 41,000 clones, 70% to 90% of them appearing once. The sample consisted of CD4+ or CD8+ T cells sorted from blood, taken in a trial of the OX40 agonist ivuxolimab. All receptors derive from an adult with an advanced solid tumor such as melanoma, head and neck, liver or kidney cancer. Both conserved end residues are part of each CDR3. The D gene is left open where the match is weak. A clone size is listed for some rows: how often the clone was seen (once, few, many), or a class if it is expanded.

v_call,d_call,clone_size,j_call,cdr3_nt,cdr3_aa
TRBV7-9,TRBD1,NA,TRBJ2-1,TGTGCCAGCAGCGGACGCACCGGGACAGGGGGGCGGAATGAGCAGTTCTTC,CASSGRTGTGGRNEQFF
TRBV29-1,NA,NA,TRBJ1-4,TGCAGCGTTGGCCTTGACACAACTAATGAAAAACTGTTTTTT,CSVGLDTTNEKLFF
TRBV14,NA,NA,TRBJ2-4,TGTGCCAGCAGCCAAGCGGGAACCAAAAACATTCAGTACTTC,CASSQAGTKNIQYF
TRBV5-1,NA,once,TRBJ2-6,TGCGCCAGCAGCTTGGGCCCTAGGACCGGCTCTGGGGCCAACGTCCTGACTTTC,CASSLGPRTGSGANVLTF
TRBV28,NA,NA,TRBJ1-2,TGTGCCAGCAGTTCCCCCTTCGGCAGGGCGGACTATGGCTACACCTTC,CASSSPFGRADYGYTF
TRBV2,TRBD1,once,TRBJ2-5,TGTGCCAGCTGGACAGGGACAGGGGAAGAGACCCAGTACTTC,CASWTGTGEETQYF
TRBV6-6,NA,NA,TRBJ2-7,TGTGCCAGCAGCGCATCTAGCGTGCCCGACTACGAGCAGTACTTC,CASSASSVPDYEQYF
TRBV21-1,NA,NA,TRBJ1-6,TGTGCCAGCCTAAAGGGAAGGGGGGTAAAATCACCCCTCCACTTT,CASLKGRGVKSPLHF
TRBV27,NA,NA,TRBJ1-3,TGTGCCAGCAGTTTAGAGGGCCACGGAAACACCATATATTTT,CASSLEGHGNTIYF
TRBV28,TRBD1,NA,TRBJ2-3,TGTGCCAGCAGGCCAGGGGGCGATCCAGATACGCAGTATTTT,CASRPGGDPDTQYF
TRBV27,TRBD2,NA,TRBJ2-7,TGTGCCACCACGATTCTAACCCCTAGCGGGAGCTACGAGCAGTACTTC,CATTILTPSGSYEQYF
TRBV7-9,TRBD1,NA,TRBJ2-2,TGTGCCAGCAGCGGACGGACAGGGCGGGCCGGGGAGCTGTTTTTT,CASSGRTGRAGELFF
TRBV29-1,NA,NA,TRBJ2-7,TGCAGCGTTGAAGATGGGGGCGGGGCAAAGTCCTACGAGCAGTACTTC,CSVEDGGGAKSYEQYF
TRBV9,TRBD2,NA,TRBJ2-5,TGTGCCAGCAGCGTAGCTGGGGGGAGGGCGGGCCGTTACCAAGAGACCCAGTACTTC,CASSVAGGRAGRYQETQYF
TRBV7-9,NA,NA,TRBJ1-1,TGTGCCAGCAGCTTAGCGCTTACCAACACTGAAGCTTTCTTT,CASSLALTNTEAFF
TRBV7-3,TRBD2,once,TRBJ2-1,TGTGCCAGCAACCTAGCGGGAGGGCCGGATGAGCAGTTCTTC,CASNLAGGPDEQFF
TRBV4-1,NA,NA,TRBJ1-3,TGCGCCAGCGGCTTCGTATTAGGGACGGCGTTCTCTGGAAACACCATATATTTT,CASGFVLGTAFSGNTIYF
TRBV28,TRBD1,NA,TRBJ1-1,TGTGCCAGCAGAACCCGGGACAGGGACACTGAAGCTTTCTTT,CASRTRDRDTEAFF
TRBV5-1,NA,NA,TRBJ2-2,TGCGCCAGCAGCCCAAGAAGCCGGGATACGAACACCGGGGAGCTGTTTTTT,CASSPRSRDTNTGELFF
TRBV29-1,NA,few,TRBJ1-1,TGCAGCGCCCGAGTTCAAGATGAAGCTTTCTTT,CSARVQDEAFF
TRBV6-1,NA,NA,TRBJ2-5,TGTGCCAGCAGTCTTTTAGCGGGACAGCAAGAGACCCAGTACTTC,CASSLLAGQQETQYF
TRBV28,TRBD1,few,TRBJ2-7,TGTGCCAGCGGACAGGGCTACGAGCAGTACTTC,CASGQGYEQYF
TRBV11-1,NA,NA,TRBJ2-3,TGTGCCAGCAGCTTAGCGGCGACAGATACGCAGTATTTT,CASSLAATDTQYF
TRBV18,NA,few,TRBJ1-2,TGTGCCAGCTCACCCGAGACCGGTCTCTATGGCTACACCTTC,CASSPETGLYGYTF
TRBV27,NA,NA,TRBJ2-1,TGTGCCAGCACCCTTTACAATGAGCAGTTCTTC,CASTLYNEQFF
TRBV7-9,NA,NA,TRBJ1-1,TGTGCCAGCAGCTTAGTCAGAACAGTTCGGGCTGACACTGAAGCTTTCTTT,CASSLVRTVRADTEAFF
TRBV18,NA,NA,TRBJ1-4,TGTGCCAGCTCACCGGGGGCGACTAATGAAAAACTGTTTTTT,CASSPGATNEKLFF
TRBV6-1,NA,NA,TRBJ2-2,TGTGCCAGCAGTGAGAGGGGGACCTACACCGGGGAGCTGTTTTTT,CASSERGTYTGELFF
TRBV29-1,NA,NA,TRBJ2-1,TGCAGCGTTGAAGGTCGAGGTAATTACAATGAGCAGTTCTTC,CSVEGRGNYNEQFF
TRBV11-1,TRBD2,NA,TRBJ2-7,TGTGCCAGCAGCTTACAAGCTAGCGGGAGACCCTCCTACGAGCAGTACTTC,CASSLQASGRPSYEQYF
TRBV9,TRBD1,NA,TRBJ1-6,TGTGCCAGCAGCACGGGACAGGAGAATAATTCACCCCTCCACTTT,CASSTGQENNSPLHF
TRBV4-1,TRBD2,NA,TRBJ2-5,TGCGCCAGCAGCCATCTAGCGGGAGTTCGGGAGACCCAGTACTTC,CASSHLAGVRETQYF
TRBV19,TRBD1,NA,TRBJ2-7,TGTGCCAGCGGCCGGGACAGGGGGTACGAGCAGTACTTC,CASGRDRGYEQYF
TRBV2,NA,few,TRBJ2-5,TGTGCCTCAGCAACGCCCGCTACCAGGGTGGGATCAGAGACCCAGTACTTC,CASATPATRVGSETQYF
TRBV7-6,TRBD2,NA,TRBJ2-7,TGTGCCAGCAGCTACGGGACTAGCGGGAGTCACGAGCAGTACTTC,CASSYGTSGSHEQYF
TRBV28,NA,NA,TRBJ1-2,TGTGCCAGCAGTTTATCCCTGGGAGGGGATGGCTACACCTTC,CASSLSLGGDGYTF
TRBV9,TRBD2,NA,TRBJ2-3,TGTGCCAGCAGCGTGGCCCCAGGTGGAGCGGGAGGGCTCCGGACGCAGTATTTT,CASSVAPGGAGGLRTQYF
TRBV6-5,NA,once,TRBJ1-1,TGTGCCAGCAGTTACGAGGGAGTCATGAGCACTGAAGCTTTCTTT,CASSYEGVMSTEAFF
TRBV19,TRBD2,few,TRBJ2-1,TGTGCCAGCTCCGGACTAGCGGGAGGCTACAATGAGCAGTTCTTC,CASSGLAGGYNEQFF
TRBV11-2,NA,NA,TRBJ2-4,TGTGCCAGCAGCTTAGTGGTGACCAAAAACATTCAGTACTTC,CASSLVVTKNIQYF
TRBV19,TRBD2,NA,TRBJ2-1,TGTGCCAGTAGCAGGACCCTAGCGGGAGGTAGTAATGAGCAGTTCTTC,CASSRTLAGGSNEQFF
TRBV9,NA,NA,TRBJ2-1,TGTGCCAGCAGCGCCGGGCAGGGAACCTACAATGAGCAGTTCTTC,CASSAGQGTYNEQFF
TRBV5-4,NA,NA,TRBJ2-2,TGTGCCAGCAGCCGGGGAGGGGGCAACACCGGGGAGCTGTTTTTT,CASSRGGGNTGELFF